The 15 T cell receptor beta chains reported below all come from one sample, sequenced in a study of T cell responses to AZD1222 COVID-19 vaccine. Profiled with immunoSEQ multiplex PCR; TCRdb holds only in-frame clones, not every one. The data contain 86,000 or so clones, roughly 90% of them seen just once; the ten biggest clones take up 2% to 2.5%. The sample in question was peripheral blood, obtained on day 0 of AZD1222 vaccination. The receptors stem from an adult in good health.

V and J are TRBV5-1 and TRBJ2-7; 9 nucleotides match TRBD1. Germline V gives CDR1 SGHRS, CDR2 YFSETQ. The CDR3 has 13 residues. V dropped 4 bases and J dropped 7; count of bases not matched to a gene: 6. The DNA of the CDR3 is TGCGCCAGCAGCCTGGGACAGGGCTTAGAGCAGTACTTC. It codes for CASSLGQGLEQYF.

The chain recombines TRBV24-1 with TRBJ2-1; 14 positions agree with TRBD2. Germline V CDR1 and CDR2: KGHDR, SFDVKD. CDR3 size: 18 residues. The junction had 3 bases not matched to a gene; V was cut back by 3 bases and J by 0 bases. Here the CDR3 reads CATSDTGTSGSSYNEQFF. As DNA, the CDR3 is TGTGCCACCAGTGATACCGGGACTAGCGGGAGCTCCTACAATGAGCAGTTCTTC.

The rearrangement uses TRBV7-2 and TRBJ2-5; 11 bases map to TRBD2. Trimming took 2 bases from V and 5 from J; bases not matched to a gene: 7. Germline V gene data show CDR1 as SGHTA and CDR2 as FQGNSA. This CDR3 has 16 residues. CDR3 sequence (DNA): TGTGCCAGCAGCTTAAATAGCGGGGGGGCAGGTGAGACCCAGTACTTC. This encodes CASSLNSGGAGETQYF.

The chain couples TRBV5-6 to TRBJ2-1; tentative D call: TRBD2 (6 bases). The CDR3 extends over 17 amino acids. Germline V gene sequence: CDR1 SGHDT, CDR2 YYEEEE. Trimming removed 3 bases at V and 1 base at J, with 17 bases between. The CDR3 here is CASSSGWGGVSYNEQFF. For the CDR3, the DNA is TGTGCCAGCAGCTCTGGATGGGGAGGCGTATCCTACAATGAGCAGTTCTTC.

In its sample, this clone was seen a few times. J is TRBJ2-3 and V is TRBV5-5; 12 bases fit TRBD2. Germline CDR1 and CDR2: SGHKS and YYEKEE (reference sequence). This CDR3 region has 19 residues. Trimming removed 4 bases from V and 9 bases from J; junction bases left unmatched: 21. The CDR3 reads CASSQNDLAGGHISRTQYF. The CDR3 DNA is TGTGCCAGCAGCCAAAACGACCTAGCGGGGGGGCATATCAGCAGGACGCAGTATTTT.

The CDR3 DNA follows: TGTGCCAGTAGTCCTCCTGGGAATTCACCCCTCCACTTT. It is translated as CASSPPGNSPLHF. V and J are TRBV19 and TRBJ1-6, with D unresolved. V was pared by 5 bases and J by 7 bases, with 9 bases between. This CDR3 spans 13 amino acids. From germline, CDR1 is LNHDA and CDR2 SQIVND (reference sequence).

The CDR3 protein is CASSLIGTSYEQYF. CDR3 bases: TGTGCCAGCAGCTTGATTGGCACTTCCTACGAGCAGTACTTC. The rearrangement joins TRBV5-5 to TRBJ2-7; D unclear. This CDR3 region has 14 residues. The germline V gene has CDR1 SGHKS and CDR2 YYEKEE (reference sequence). V was trimmed by 1 base and J by 1 base, leaving 9 bases between them.

V and J are TRBV4-3 and TRBJ2-1; 15 nucleotides match TRBD2. The germline V gene encodes CDR1 LGHNA and CDR2 YSLEER. Losses at the gene ends were 2 bases for V and 10 bases for J; bases not matched to a gene: 3. There are 15 residues in the CDR3. CDR3 residues: CASSQRTSGGGEQFF. CDR3 bases: TGCGCCAGCAGCCAACGGACTAGCGGGGGGGGAGAGCAGTTCTTC.

V gene TRBV5-6 combines with J gene TRBJ1-6; 7 bases are shared with TRBD1. The length of the CDR3 is 15 residues. V lost 1 base, J lost 9 bases, and 7 bases stayed unmatched. The germline gives CDR1 SGHDT, CDR2 YYEEEE. CDR3 loop: CASSLWSGGFSPLHF. The CDR3 region has the DNA TGTGCCAGCAGCTTGTGGTCAGGGGGGTTTTCACCCCTCCACTTT.

This clone was seen once. V and J are TRBV11-2 and TRBJ2-1; D is uncertain. V was cut by 7 bases and J by 0 bases, with 10 bases left in between. This CDR3 has 14 amino acids. Germline V gene data show CDR1 as SGHAT and CDR2 as FQNNGV. CDR3 amino acids: CASTLGNSYNEQFF. CDR3 DNA sequence: TGTGCCAGCACCCTGGGAAACTCCTACAATGAGCAGTTCTTC.

The chain has TRBV12-5 and TRBJ1-2; 7 nucleotides line up with TRBD1. The V gene end was trimmed by 0 bases and the J gene end by 4 bases; junction bases not matched to a gene: 11. The CDR3 has 17 residues. CDR1 and CDR2 from the germline V gene are LGHNT and FRNRAP. The CDR3 DNA reads TGTGCTAGTGGTTTGGTATTGGGACAGAAGACCCCCTATGGCTACACCTTC. It yields the protein CASGLVLGQKTPYGYTF.

This rearrangement joins TRBV7-8 to TRBJ2-3, with 7 positions matching TRBD1. Germline CDR1 SGHVS, CDR2 FQNEAQ. With 4 bases clipped from V and 2 bases from J, the junction kept 15 bases outside the gene matches. The CDR3 loop spans 18 amino acids. This CDR3 is CASSSFSPGQRFTDTQYF. The DNA of the CDR3 is TGTGCCAGCAGCTCTTTCTCTCCGGGACAGCGATTCACAGATACGCAGTATTTT.

The rearrangement links TRBV10-2 to TRBJ2-1; D is perhaps TRBD1 or TRBD2 (7 bases each). The length of the CDR3 is 12 residues. Germline loops: CDR1 WSHSY, CDR2 SAAADI. V shed 6 bases and J shed 8 bases, with 11 bases lying between them. The CDR3 sequence: CASRAGGDEQFF. CDR3 in DNA: TGCGCCAGCAGAGCAGGGGGGGATGAGCAGTTCTTC.

This CDR3 reads CASGEGGTGELFF. The CDR3 coding sequence is TGTGCCAGCGGGGAGGGGGGCACCGGGGAGCTGTTTTTT. The J gene is TRBJ2-2, the V gene TRBV6-5, with TRBD2 as a possible D gene (7 bases). Germline values: CDR1 MNHEY, CDR2 SVGAGI. V lost 8 bases to trimming and J lost 4 bases, with 11 bases between them. There are 13 residues in the CDR3.

The chain has TRBV19 and TRBJ1-1; D remains ambiguous. In germline, CDR1 is LNHDA, CDR2 SQIVND (reference sequence). Trimming pared 6 bases from V and 6 bases from J, leaving 8 bases between. CDR3 length: 11 residues. For the CDR3, the DNA is TGTGCCAGTAGCTGGACTTCTGAAGCTTTCTTT. Its protein is CASSWTSEAFF.